This entry lists 10 T cell receptor beta chains sequenced from one sample in a study of OX40 agonist ivuxolimab in advanced cancers. TCRdb's table, derived via immunoSEQ multiplex PCR, lists solely in-frame clones and lacks some. The sample lists around 50,000 clones; 85% were seen once. The sample here was CD4+ or CD8+ T cells sorted from blood, taken in a trial of the OX40 agonist ivuxolimab. These receptors were taken from an adult with an advanced solid tumor such as melanoma, head and neck, liver or kidney cancer.

The V and J genes are TRBV12-5 and TRBJ1-1, with D unclear. The V gene lost 1 base and the J gene lost 7 bases, with 7 bases spanning the gap. CDR1 and CDR2 (germline): LGHNT, FRNRAP. This CDR3 has 12 residues. The CDR3 loop is CASGLGGLEAFF. The CDR3 DNA is TGTGCTAGTGGTTTGGGGGGTCTTGAAGCTTTCTTT.

The chain joins TRBV2 to TRBJ2-7; D call uncertain. This CDR3 has 13 amino acids. CDR1 is SNHLY and CDR2 is FYNNEI in the germline V gene. Trimming removed 3 bases at V and 4 bases at J, with 10 bases between. The CDR3 loop is CASSDMLPYEQYV. CDR3 nucleotides: TGTGCCAGCAGTGATATGCTTCCTTACGAGCAGTACGTC.

J is TRBJ2-5 and V is TRBV7-9, with D possibly TRBD1 on 6 matching bases. Germline assignment: CDR1 SEHNR and CDR2 FQNEAQ (reference sequence). CDR3 length equals 14 residues. Deletions cut 2 bases from V and 5 bases from J, with 12 bases between. CDR3 bases: TGTGCCAGCAGCTTAATCCAGGGGCAGGAGACCCAGTACTTC. It is translated as CASSLIQGQETQYF. Variable domain in full (rest from reference TRBV7-9 and TRBJ2-5): DTGVSQNPRHKITKRGQNVTFRCDPISEHNRLYWYRQTLGQGPEFLTYFQNEAQLEKSRLLSDRFSAERPKGSFSTLEIQRTEQGDSAMYLCASSLIQGQETQYFGPGTRLLVL.

This chain joins TRBV6-6 and TRBJ1-2; the D is unclear. This CDR3 is built from 16 residues. Germline loops: CDR1 MNHNY, CDR2 SVGAGI (reference sequence). V lost 6 bases and J 4 bases, leaving 21 bases between the germline ends. The CDR3 spells CASSLVRSQAPYGYTF. The DNA for the CDR3 is TGTGCCAGCAGCCTCGTAAGGTCTCAGGCCCCCTATGGCTACACCTTC.

This clone was counted many times. The chain has TRBV19 and TRBJ1-2; D is undetermined. Trimming took 1 base from V and 2 from J, leaving 8 bases between them. The germline V gene encodes CDR1 LNHDA and CDR2 SQIVND (reference sequence). The length of the CDR3 is 14 residues. CDR3 DNA sequence: TGTGCCAGTAGTATAGGCCCGGGGAACTATGGCTACACCTTC. Its translation: CASSIGPGNYGYTF.

J is TRBJ1-4 and V is TRBV28; no reliable D call. Trimming left V 5 bases short and J 3 bases short, with 13 bases between. The CDR3 spans 15 residues. Germline-derived CDR1 and CDR2 are MDHEN and SYDVKM. The CDR3 region is CASSPQTAPNEKLFF. The CDR3 DNA reads as TGTGCCAGCAGTCCCCAGACGGCTCCTAATGAAAAACTGTTTTTT.

The rearrangement joins TRBV4-3 to TRBJ2-3, with D perhaps TRBD1 (6 bases). The CDR3 length is 16 residues. V was pared by 0 bases and J by 2 bases, with 12 bases between. Germline assignment: CDR1 LGHNA and CDR2 YSLEER. The CDR3 DNA reads TGCGCCAGCAGCCAAGATACAGGGCCGCTCACAGATACGCAGTATTTT. Amino acid sequence: CASSQDTGPLTDTQYF.

The genes are TRBV7-6 and TRBJ1-6; TRBD1 matches at 7 bases. The V segment lost 1 base and the J segment 7 bases; nucleotides outside the gene matches: 13. The CDR3 is made up of 18 amino acids. CDR1 and CDR2 from the germline V gene are SGHVS and FNYEAQ. The CDR3 nucleotides are TGTGCCAGCAGCTTAGAGGGGGCAGGCAGATTCCAGAATTCACCCCTCCACTTT. Protein sequence: CASSLEGAGRFQNSPLHF.

The chain has TRBV7-2 and TRBJ1-5; the D gene is possibly TRBD1 (5 bases). From germline, CDR1 is SGHTA and CDR2 FQGNSA. Between the trimmed V and J ends, which lost 0 bases and 1 base, there was a span of 13 bases. The CDR3 is 17 residues long. Written as DNA, the CDR3 is TGTGCCAGCAGCTTAGCACAGGCTGCGAAAAGCAATCAGCCCCAGCATTTT. It codes for CASSLAQAAKSNQPQHF.

With respect to this clone: This specimen includes other DNA sequences encoding the same CDR3. This chain uses TRBV4-3 with TRBJ2-7; possible D gene TRBD1, 6 bases. CDR3 size: 13 residues. V was pared by 0 bases and J by 3 bases, with 6 bases between. Germline V gives CDR1 LGHNA, CDR2 YSLEER. The CDR3 DNA reads TGCGCCAGCAGCCAAGACAGGGGCTACGAGCAGTACTTC. Translating it yields CASSQDRGYEQYF.